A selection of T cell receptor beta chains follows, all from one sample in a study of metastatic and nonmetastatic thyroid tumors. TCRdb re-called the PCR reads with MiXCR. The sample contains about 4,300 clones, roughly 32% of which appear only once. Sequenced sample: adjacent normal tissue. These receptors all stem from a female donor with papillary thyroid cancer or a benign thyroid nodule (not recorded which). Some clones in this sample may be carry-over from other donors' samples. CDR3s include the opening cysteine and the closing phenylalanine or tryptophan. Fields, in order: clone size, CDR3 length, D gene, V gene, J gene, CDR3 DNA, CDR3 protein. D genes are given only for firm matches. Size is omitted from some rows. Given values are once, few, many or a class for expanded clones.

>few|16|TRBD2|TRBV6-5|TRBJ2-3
TGTGCCAGCAGTTTGACTAGCGGGGCCCTCACAGATACGCAGTATTTT
CASSLTSGALTDTQYF
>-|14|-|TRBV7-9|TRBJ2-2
TGTGCCAGCAGCTTAATGGGGAACACCGGGGAGCTGTTTTTT
CASSLMGNTGELFF
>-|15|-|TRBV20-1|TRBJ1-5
TGCGGTGCTGGGGGGGAGGGTGTGGGCAATCAGCCCCAGCATTTT
CGAGGEGVGNQPQHF
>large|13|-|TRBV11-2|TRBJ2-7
TGTGCCAGCAGCCCCGGGACGGTTTACGAGCAGTACTTC
CASSPGTVYEQYF
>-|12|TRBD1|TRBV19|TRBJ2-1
TGTGCCAGTTTCGACAGGGTGGGTGAGCAGTTCTTC
CASFDRVGEQFF
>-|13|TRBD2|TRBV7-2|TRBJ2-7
TGTGCCAGCCTCGGGACTAAGGGCGGTCAGCAGTACTTC
CASLGTKGGQQYF
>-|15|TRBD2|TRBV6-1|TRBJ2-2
TGTGCCAGCACAACTAGCGGCGCCATGTCCTGGGAGCTGTTTTTC
CASTTSGAMSWELFF
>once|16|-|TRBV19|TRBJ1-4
TGTGCCAGTAGTATCCGCCCGGCGGGGGGGAACGAAAAACTGTTTTTT
CASSIRPAGGNEKLFF
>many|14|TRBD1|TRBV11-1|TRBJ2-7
TGTGCCAGCAGCTTCGGGACAGGGTTACAAGAGCAGTACTTC
CASSFGTGLQEQYF
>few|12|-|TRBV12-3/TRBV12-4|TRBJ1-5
TGTGCCAGCACCACAGGGATACAGCCCCAGCATTTT
CASTTGIQPQHF
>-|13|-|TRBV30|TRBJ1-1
TGTGCCTGGGGTGTATTGCTTGGCACAGAAGCGTTCTTT
CAWGVLLGTEAFF
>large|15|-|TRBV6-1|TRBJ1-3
TGTGCCAGCAGGAAAGACCGCAACTCTGGAGACACCATATATTTT
CASRKDRNSGDTIYF
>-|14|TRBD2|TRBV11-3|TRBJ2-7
TGTGCCAGCAGCTTACGAGCTAGCGGCTCCGAGCAGTACTTC
CASSLRASGSEQYF
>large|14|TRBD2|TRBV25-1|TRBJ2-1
TGTGCCAGCAGGGAGGCGGGAGGGGACAATGAGCAGTTCTTC
CASREAGGDNEQFF
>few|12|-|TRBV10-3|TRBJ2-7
TGTGCCAGCAGTAAGGACCTCTACGAGCAGTACTTC
CASSKDLYEQYF
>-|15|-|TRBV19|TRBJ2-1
TGTGCCAGTAGTATTCAGCGGGTGCGTCCAAATGAGCAGTTCTTC
CASSIQRVRPNEQFF
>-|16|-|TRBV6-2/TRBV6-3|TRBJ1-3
TGTGCCAGCAGGCTGACCGCAGGCCACTCTGGACAAACCATCTATTTT
CASRLTAGHSGQTIYF
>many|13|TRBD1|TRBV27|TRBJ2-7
TGTGCCAGCAGGTATGGACAGGGAGACGAGCAGTACTTC
CASRYGQGDEQYF
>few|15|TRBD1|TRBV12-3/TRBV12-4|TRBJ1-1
TGTGCCAGCAGTTTTATCCAGGGGGAGAACACTGAAGCTTTCTTT
CASSFIQGENTEAFF
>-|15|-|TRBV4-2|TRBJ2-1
TGTGCCAGCAGCCAAGATTCTGATCGGGGCGATGAGCAGTTCTTC
CASSQDSDRGDEQFF
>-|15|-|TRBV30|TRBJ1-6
TGTGCCTGGACGACGGCGGCGCGGGGGGGTTCACCCCTCCACTTT
CAWTTAARGGSPLHF
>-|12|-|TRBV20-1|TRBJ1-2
TGCAGTGACAGCGAACCTAACTATGGCTACACCTTC
CSDSEPNYGYTF